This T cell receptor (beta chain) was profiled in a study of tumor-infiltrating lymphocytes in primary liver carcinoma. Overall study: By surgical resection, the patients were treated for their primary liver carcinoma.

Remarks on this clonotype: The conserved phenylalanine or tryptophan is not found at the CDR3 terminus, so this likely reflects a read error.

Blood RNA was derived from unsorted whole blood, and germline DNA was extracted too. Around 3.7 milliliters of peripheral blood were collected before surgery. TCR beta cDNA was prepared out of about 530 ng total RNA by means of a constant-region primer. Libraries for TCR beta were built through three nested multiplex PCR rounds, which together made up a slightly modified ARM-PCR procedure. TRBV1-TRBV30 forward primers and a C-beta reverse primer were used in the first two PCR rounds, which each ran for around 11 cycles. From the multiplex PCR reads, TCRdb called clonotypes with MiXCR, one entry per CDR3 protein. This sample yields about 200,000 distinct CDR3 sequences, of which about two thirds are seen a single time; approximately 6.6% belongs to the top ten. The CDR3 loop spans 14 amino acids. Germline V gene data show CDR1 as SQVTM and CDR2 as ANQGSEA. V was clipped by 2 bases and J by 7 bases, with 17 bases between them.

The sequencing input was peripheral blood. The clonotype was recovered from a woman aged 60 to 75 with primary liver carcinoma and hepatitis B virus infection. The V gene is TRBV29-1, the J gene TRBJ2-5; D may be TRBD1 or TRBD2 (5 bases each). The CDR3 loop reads CSVEPGRGWGTQYL. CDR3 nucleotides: TGCAGCGTTGAACCAGGGCGCGGGTGGGGGACCCAGTACCTC.